This is a list of T cell receptor beta chains from one sample in a study of CD8+ T cells in alopecia areata. Measured with immunoSEQ multiplex PCR; TCRdb has only the in-frame clones, and not every one. The sample lists 90,000 to 120,000 clones, roughly 84% seen once, with roughly 23% in the top ten. The sample was CD8+ T cells sorted from blood, taken at week 24, from a patient treated with tofacitinib. The origin of the receptors is a human donor with alopecia areata. Each CDR3 is given with its conserved first and last residue. D genes are given only for firm matches. Part of the rows lack a size; the others show once, few, many or a class for expanded clones.

J,size,D,V,DNA,CDR3
TRBJ2-1,.,.,TRBV7-9,TGTGCCAGCAGCTCCGATGGGGATGAGCAGTTCTTC,CASSSDGDEQFF
TRBJ2-7,.,TRBD1,TRBV7-6,TGTGCCAGCAGCTTAGGAACAGGGGCTAACGAGCAGTACTTC,CASSLGTGANEQYF
TRBJ1-1,once,TRBD1,TRBV6-1,TGTGCCAGCAAGGACAGGGAGAAAGCTTTCTTT,CASKDREKAFF
TRBJ1-2,.,.,TRBV27,TGTGCCAGCAGTTTATCCCCCGGGGATTCCTATGGCTACACCTTC,CASSLSPGDSYGYTF
TRBJ1-6,.,.,TRBV15,TGTGCCACCAGCAGAGGTCCGGGGGAGTCCTATAATTCACCCCTCCACTTT,CATSRGPGESYNSPLHF
TRBJ2-3,once,.,TRBV7-2,TGTGCCAGCAGCTATGGACGAGCGCAGTATTTT,CASSYGRAQYF
TRBJ2-5,few,TRBD2,TRBV10-3,TGTGCCATCGGACGAACTAGCGGAGTCCAAGAGACCCAGTACTTC,CAIGRTSGVQETQYF
TRBJ2-3,.,.,TRBV5-1,TGCGCCAGCAGCTCTGACCCTTACACAGATACGCAGTATTTT,CASSSDPYTDTQYF
TRBJ2-7,.,TRBD1,TRBV6-6,TGTGCCAGCAGTTACCCCACGGGGACAGGGACCTACGAGCAGTACTTC,CASSYPTGTGTYEQYF
TRBJ1-2,.,.,TRBV5-6,TGTGCCAGCAGCGACCCCGGGACGGTCTATGGCTACACCTTC,CASSDPGTVYGYTF
TRBJ2-1,.,TRBD2,TRBV7-8,TGTGCCAGCAGCTTAGCGCGGGGGGCATACAATGAGCAGTTCTTC,CASSLARGAYNEQFF
TRBJ1-5,.,.,TRBV7-9,TGTGCCAGCAGCTTAGGAATCTATGATCAGCCCCAGCATTTT,CASSLGIYDQPQHF
TRBJ1-2,.,.,TRBV10-3,TGTGCCATCACCGAAGGGATAGACTATGGCTACACCTTC,CAITEGIDYGYTF